Below are 22 T cell receptor beta chains sequenced from a single sample in a study of T cells in tuberculosis. This table comes from immunoSEQ multiplex PCR, and its TCRdb copy is limited to in-frame clones, with some not included. Seen here are fewer than 55,000 clones, roughly 96% observed once, and the top ten hold about 1.5%. Time point noted: new active TB diagnosis, blood taken before or within 7 days of starting treatment. The source material was PBMCs, sampled at tuberculosis diagnosis. The receptors derive from an adult with tuberculosis.

The chain links TRBV30 to TRBJ2-2; D is undetermined. Trimming pared 2 bases from V and 7 bases from J, leaving 11 bases between. CDR3 length: 13 amino acids. The germline gives CDR1 GTSNPN, CDR2 SVGIG (reference sequence). The CDR3 coding sequence is TGTGCCTGGAGTAGACGGGTAGTCGGGGAGCTGTTTTTT. Its protein is CAWSRRVVGELFF.

This clone was seen just once. This chain links TRBV7-2 with TRBJ2-7; 10 nucleotides line up with TRBD2. Germline CDR1 SGHTA, CDR2 FQGNSA. V was pared by 1 base and J by 3 bases, with 6 bases of the junction left unmatched. The CDR3 runs 16 residues. The DNA of the CDR3 is TGTGCCAGCAGCTTAGAAGCGGGGGGGGTTAGCTACGAGCAGTACTTC. Its protein is CASSLEAGGVSYEQYF.

J is TRBJ2-1 and V is TRBV15, with D unresolved. There are 15 residues in the CDR3. The germline gives CDR1 LNHNV, CDR2 YYDKDF (reference sequence). Trimming removed 1 base at V and 6 bases at J, with 13 bases between. The CDR3 sequence: CATSRAVDSVNEQFF. CDR3 nucleotide sequence: TGTGCCACCAGCAGAGCTGTCGATTCGGTCAATGAGCAGTTCTTC.

V gene TRBV27 combines with J gene TRBJ2-4, with TRBD2 matching over 9 bases. The CDR3 length is 14 residues. Germline V CDR1 and CDR2: MNHEY, SMNVEV (reference sequence). With 6 bases clipped from V and 6 bases from J, the junction kept 6 bases outside the gene matches. CDR3 residues: CASSAGLAVNIQYF. For the CDR3, the DNA is TGTGCCAGCAGCGCGGGACTAGCTGTAAACATTCAGTACTTC.

In DNA, the CDR3 is TGTGCCAGCAGTCTACAGGGGGACGGGGATCAGCCCCAGCATTTT. It specifies CASSLQGDGDQPQHF. J is TRBJ1-5 and V is TRBV7-9, with TRBD1 matching over 8 bases. The CDR3 covers 15 residues. CDR1 is SEHNR, CDR2 FQNEAQ, per germline (reference sequence). Trimming removed 6 bases from V and 5 bases from J; junction bases left unmatched: 9. Using reference TRBV7-9 and TRBJ1-5 for the parts outside the CDR3, the full variable domain is DTGVSQNPRHKITKRGQNVTFRCDPISEHNRLYWYRQTLGQGPEFLTYFQNEAQLEKSRLLSDRFSAERPKGSFSTLEIQRTEQGDSAMYLCASSLQGDGDQPQHFGDGTRLSIL.

The chain is built from TRBV9 and TRBJ2-1, with D perhaps matching TRBD2 (5 bases). The CDR3 sequence is 13 residues long. Germline V gene lookup returns CDR1 SGDLS and CDR2 YYNGEE. Between the trimmed V and J ends, which lost 1 base and 6 bases, there was a span of 8 bases. The CDR3 region has the DNA TGTGCCAGCAGCGTAATACTAGGCAATGAGCAGTTCTTC. This translates into CASSVILGNEQFF.

The chain has TRBV28 and TRBJ2-7; D remains unclear. The CDR3 has 12 residues. V lost 2 bases, J lost 3 bases, and 5 bases lay in between. Germline CDR1 is MDHEN and CDR2 is SYDVKM. CDR3 in amino acids: CASSLTYYEQYF. CDR3 sequence (DNA): TGTGCCAGCAGTTTAACATACTACGAGCAGTACTTC.

V is TRBV5-4 and J is TRBJ1-1, with a weak D call TRBD1 (6 bases). The germline V and J ends were trimmed by 0 bases and 11 bases, with 17 bases remaining between them. Germline loops: CDR1 SGHNT, CDR2 YYREEE (reference sequence). The CDR3 is made up of 14 amino acids. The CDR3 bases are TGTGCCAGCAGCTTGGGCACCAACAGGGAAGAGGCTTTCTTT. It codes for CASSLGTNREEAFF.

This clone was seen only once. CDR3 sequence reads: CASSPPAGTSGANVLTF. In nucleotides, the CDR3 is TGTGCCAGCTCACCCCCGGCGGGAACCTCTGGGGCCAACGTCCTGACTTTC. V gene TRBV18 combines with J gene TRBJ2-6; tentative D call: TRBD2 (6 bases). V was cut by 3 bases and J by 0 bases, with 12 bases left in between. This CDR3 is 17 amino acids long. The germline CDR1 and CDR2 sequences are KGHSH and LQKENI. Drawing the rest from reference TRBV18 and TRBJ2-6, the complete variable domain is NAGVMQNPRHLVRRRGQEARLRCSPMKGHSHVYWYRQLPEEGLKFMVYLQKENIIDESGMPKERFSAEFPKEGPSILRIQQVVRGDSAAYFCASSPPAGTSGANVLTFGAGSRLTVL.

This chain joins TRBV28 and TRBJ1-1, with D hard to call. Germline CDR1 is MDHEN and CDR2 is SYDVKM. The germline V and J ends were trimmed by 6 bases and 0 bases, with 8 bases remaining between them. CDR3 length equals 13 residues. The DNA for the CDR3 is TGTGCCAGCAGCGGAGTCTTGAACACTGAAGCTTTCTTT. Translating it yields CASSGVLNTEAFF.

The chain employs TRBV2 and TRBJ1-1; TRBD1 agrees at 9 bases. The CDR3 is made up of 13 amino acids. V shed 5 bases, J shed 10 bases, and the junction held 8 bases outside the gene matches. Germline V gene data show CDR1 as SNHLY and CDR2 as FYNNEI. The CDR3 region has the DNA TGTGCCAGCAGTCCCACAGGGGGCAATGGAGCTTTCTTT. Its translation is CASSPTGGNGAFF.

The chain has TRBV19 and TRBJ2-7; the match to TRBD1 covers 7 bases. The V gene end was trimmed by 5 bases and the J gene end by 7 bases; junction bases not matched to a gene: 8. Germline lookup yields CDR1 LNHDA and CDR2 SQIVND (reference sequence). CDR3 size: 13 residues. The CDR3 region is CASSPPGGREQYF. DNA of the CDR3: TGTGCCAGTAGTCCTCCAGGGGGAAGGGAGCAGTACTTC.

This clone was observed a few times. This chain joins TRBV2 and TRBJ2-3; maybe TRBD1 (5 bases). The CDR3 is 14 residues long. Between the trimmed V and J ends, which lost 5 bases and 2 bases, there was a span of 11 bases. Germline lookup yields CDR1 SNHLY and CDR2 FYNNEI. CDR3 amino acids: CASSSDMITDTQYF. In nucleotides, the CDR3 is TGTGCCAGCAGTTCGGACATGATCACAGATACGCAGTATTTT. Using reference TRBV2 and TRBJ2-3 for the parts outside the CDR3, the full variable domain is EPEVTQTPSHQVTQMGQEVILRCVPISNHLYFYWYRQILGQKVEFLVSFYNNEISEKSEIFDDQFSVERPDGSNFTLKIRSTKLEDSAMYFCASSSDMITDTQYFGPGTRLTVL.

The chain uses TRBV9 and TRBJ1-6; D is unclear. The CDR3 has 14 amino acids. Trimming cost V 2 bases and J 7 bases, with 10 bases left between them. Germline V gene data show CDR1 as SGDLS and CDR2 as YYNGEE. CDR3 nucleotide sequence: TGTGCCAGCAGCGTCAAGCCGGGGAATTCACCCCTCCACTTT. Its protein product is CASSVKPGNSPLHF.

The V and J genes are TRBV9 and TRBJ1-1; D is ambiguous. The CDR3 contains 14 residues. Germline V gene data show CDR1 as SGDLS and CDR2 as YYNGEE. Trimming stripped 0 bases from V and 5 bases from J, with 11 bases between. CDR3 nucleotides: TGTGCCAGCAGCGTAGATCACAGCGGAACTGAAGCTTTCTTT. Amino acids: CASSVDHSGTEAFF. The entire variable domain, with the rest obtained from reference TRBV9 and TRBJ1-1, is as follows: DSGVTQTPKHLITATGQRVTLRCSPRSGDLSVYWYQQSLDQGLQFLIQYYNGEERAKGNILERFSAQQFPDLHSELNLSSLELGDSALYFCASSVDHSGTEAFFGQGTRLTVV.

This clone was seen once. The chain joins TRBV30 to TRBJ2-7; D might be TRBD1 (5 bases). In germline, CDR1 is GTSNPN, CDR2 SVGIG (reference sequence). This CDR3 has 14 residues. V was clipped by 0 bases and J by 2 bases, with 11 bases between them. CDR3 loop: CAWSVWQGAYEQYF. In nucleotides, the CDR3 is TGTGCCTGGAGTGTATGGCAGGGCGCCTACGAGCAGTACTTC.

The chain links TRBV10-2 to TRBJ1-1; 7 bases match TRBD1. Germline V gene data show CDR1 as WSHSY and CDR2 as SAAADI. V gave up 3 bases and J gave up 10 bases; unmatched junction bases: 5. The CDR3 has 12 amino acids. The chain's CDR3 is CASSDYNRGAFF. CDR3 nucleotides: TGCGCCAGCAGTGACTATAACAGGGGAGCTTTCTTT.

This clone has only one observation. This sequence joins TRBV10-3 and TRBJ1-2; tentatively, D is TRBD1 (5 bases). Germline assignment: CDR1 ENHRY and CDR2 SYGVKD. Trimming took 2 bases from V and 6 from J, leaving 19 bases between them. The CDR3 sequence is 16 residues long. Here the CDR3 reads CAISEPTFRGDDGYTF. For the CDR3, the DNA is TGTGCCATCAGTGAGCCGACATTCCGGGGGGATGATGGCTACACCTTC.

This clone has just one count. V usage is TRBV7-2 and J usage is TRBJ1-1; weak D call: TRBD1 (5 bases). The germline V and J ends were trimmed by 0 bases and 7 bases, with 15 bases remaining between them. This CDR3 is 15 amino acids long. Germline CDR1 is SGHTA and CDR2 is FQGNSA. CDR3 nucleotide sequence: TGTGCCAGCAGCTTAGCGGCAGGGATGATTGGTGAAGCTTTCTTT. This gives the protein CASSLAAGMIGEAFF.

CDR3 DNA: TGTGCCAGCAGCCACGGTGCTAGCGGAAACACCGGGGAGCTGTTTTTT. This encodes CASSHGASGNTGELFF. The chain recombines TRBV14 with TRBJ2-2; 7 nucleotides line up with TRBD2. CDR3 length: 16 residues. The J segment lost 2 bases and the V segment lost 3 bases, leaving 6 bases of the junction unmatched. The germline gives CDR1 SGHDN, CDR2 FVKESK.

J is TRBJ2-5 and V is TRBV9; TRBD2 matches at 15 bases. Trimming took 3 bases from V and 4 from J; bases not matched to a gene: 13. The CDR3 sequence is 19 residues long. CDR1 and CDR2 (germline): SGDLS, YYNGEE. CDR3 residues: CASSAVTGTSGRSRETQYF. The DNA of the CDR3 is TGTGCCAGCAGCGCGGTGACCGGGACTAGCGGGAGGAGTAGAGAGACCCAGTACTTC.

V and J are TRBV6-6 and TRBJ2-7; D is ambiguous. The CDR3 sequence is 11 residues long. The ends were cut back, 5 bases at V and 4 bases at J, with 6 bases in the middle. Per germline, CDR1 MNHNY and CDR2 SVGAGI (reference sequence). The CDR3 DNA is TGTGCCAGCAGTGACACATACGAGCAGTACTTC. Its protein product is CASSDTYEQYF.